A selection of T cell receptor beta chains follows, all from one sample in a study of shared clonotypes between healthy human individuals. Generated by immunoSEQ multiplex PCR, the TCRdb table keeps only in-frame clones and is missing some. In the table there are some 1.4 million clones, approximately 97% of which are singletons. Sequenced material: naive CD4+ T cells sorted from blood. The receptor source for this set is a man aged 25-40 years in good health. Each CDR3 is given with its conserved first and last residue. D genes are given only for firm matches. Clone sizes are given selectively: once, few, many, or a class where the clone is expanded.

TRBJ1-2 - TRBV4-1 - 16 CASSQDGGIRNYGYTF TGCGCCAGCAGCCAAGATGGGGGGATTAGAAACTATGGCTACACCTTC
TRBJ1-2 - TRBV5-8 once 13 CASRGLGLGGYTF TGTGCCAGCAGAGGTTTGGGCCTGGGGGGCTACACCTTC
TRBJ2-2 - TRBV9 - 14 CASSVTHSTGELFF TGTGCCAGCAGCGTAACGCACAGCACCGGGGAGCTGTTTTTT
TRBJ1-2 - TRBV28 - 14 CATQEFQFDYGYTF TGTGCCACCCAGGAGTTCCAGTTCGACTATGGCTACACCTTC
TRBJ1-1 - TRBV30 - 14 CAWSVFPANTEAFF TGTGCCTGGAGTGTCTTTCCGGCGAACACTGAAGCTTTCTTT
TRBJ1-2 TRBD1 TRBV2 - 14 CASTGEGGTVGYTF TGTGCCAGCACCGGAGAAGGTGGGACAGTTGGCTACACCTTC
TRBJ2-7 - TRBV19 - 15 CASSIQAAGPYEQYF TGTGCCAGTAGTATCCAAGCGGCAGGCCCCTACGAGCAGTACTTC
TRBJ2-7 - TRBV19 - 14 CASSINRGPSEQYF TGTGCCAGTAGTATAAATCGGGGCCCCTCCGAGCAGTACTTC
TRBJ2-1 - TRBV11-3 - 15 CASSSPWESYGEQFF TGTGCCAGCAGCTCTCCCTGGGAGTCGTATGGTGAGCAGTTCTTC
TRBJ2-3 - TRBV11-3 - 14 CASSLSGSTDTQYF TGTGCCAGCAGCTTATCCGGGAGCACAGATACGCAGTATTTT
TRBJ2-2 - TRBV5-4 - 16 CASSLGSLRSTGELFF TGTGCCAGCAGCTTGGGGTCTTTGCGATCCACCGGGGAGCTGTTTTTT
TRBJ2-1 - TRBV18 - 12 CASSLKGNEQFF TGTGCCAGCTCGCTTAAAGGCAATGAGCAGTTCTTC
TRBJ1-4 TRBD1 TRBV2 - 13 CASNDRAGEKLFF TGTGCCAGCAATGACAGGGCGGGTGAAAAACTGTTTTTT
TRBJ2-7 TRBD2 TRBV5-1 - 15 CASSASSGRVDEQYF TGCGCCAGCAGCGCGTCTAGCGGGAGAGTGGACGAGCAGTACTTC
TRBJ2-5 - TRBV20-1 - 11 CSASWQETQYF TGCAGTGCCTCCTGGCAAGAGACCCAGTACTTC
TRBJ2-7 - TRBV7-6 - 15 CASSLGRAAAYEQYF TGTGCCAGCAGCTTAGGTAGGGCAGCCGCTTACGAGCAGTACTTC
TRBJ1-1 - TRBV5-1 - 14 CASSLTVLNTEAFF TGCGCCAGCAGCTTGACTGTGTTGAACACTGAAGCTTTCTTT